These 5 T cell receptor beta chains share one sample of origin, sequenced in a study of Graves' ophthalmopathy and Graves' hyperthyroidism. Transcripts of RNA were the source for amplifying TCR beta CDR3 regions. RT-PCR in the first round used HTBI primers; a second-round multiplex PCR followed. MiXCR, run by TCRdb on the multiplex PCR reads, gives a single entry per CDR3 protein. The table records over a million distinct CDR3 sequences, about two fifths of them present only once. The sample comprised peripheral blood or thyroid tissue (not recorded which). The receptors stem from an adult man with Graves' hyperthyroidism.

This clonotype was recorded at least ten times. V usage is TRBV13 and J usage is TRBJ2-7; D might be TRBD1 (5 bases). The CDR3 consists of 12 residues. The germline V gene encodes CDR1 PRHDT and CDR2 FYEKMQ (reference sequence). The V end lost 5 bases, the J end lost 3 bases, and 8 bases lay between the germline ends. In nucleotides, the CDR3 is TGTGCCAGCAGCGACGACAGCTACGAGCAGTACTTC. It encodes CASSDDSYEQYF. Full variable domain (remainder filled in from reference TRBV13 and TRBJ2-7): AAGVIQSPRHLIKEKRETATLKCYPIPRHDTVYWYQQGPGQDPQFLISFYEKMQSDKGSIPDRFSAQQFSDYHSELNMSSLELGDSALYFCASSDDSYEQYFGPGTRLTVT.

In its sample, this clonotype was seen many times. The chain has TRBV7-2 and TRBJ2-7, with 10 positions matching TRBD1. Losses at the gene ends were 2 bases for V and 7 bases for J; bases not matched to a gene: 8. From germline, CDR1 is SGHTA and CDR2 FQGNSA. The CDR3 has 15 residues. The CDR3 coding sequence is TGTGCCAGCAGCTTAACCGGACAGGGGGTAGGTGAGCAGTACTTC. Translation: CASSLTGQGVGEQYF.

This clonotype was seen ten or more times. DNA of the CDR3: TGCGCCAGCAGCGGACCTCTGCCCCATTCACCCCTCCACTTT. Translating it yields CASSGPLPHSPLHF. This chain joins TRBV4-3 and TRBJ1-6, with D uncertain. The CDR3 consists of 14 residues. Trimming stripped 5 bases from V and 8 bases from J, with 13 bases between. Germline lookup yields CDR1 LGHNA and CDR2 YSLEER.

This chain uses TRBV28 with TRBJ2-7; a possible D gene is TRBD1 (5 bases). Germline V CDR1 and CDR2: MDHEN, SYDVKM. Trimming shortened V by 5 bases and J by 6 bases, and 17 bases separated the two germline ends. CDR3 length: 14 amino acids. CDR3 amino acids: CASSRGVRTFEQYF. The CDR3 DNA reads TGTGCCAGCAGTAGGGGCGTCCGCACATTCGAGCAGTACTTC.

V gene TRBV4-3 combines with J gene TRBJ1-2; possible D gene TRBD1, 6 bases. The V end lost 1 base, the J end lost 7 bases, and 16 bases lay between the germline ends. This CDR3 has 15 amino acids. Germline CDR1 LGHNA, CDR2 YSLEER. The CDR3 DNA reads TGCGCCAGCAGCCAAGGTTCAGGGGTTTTCTTTGGCTACACCTTC. It encodes CASSQGSGVFFGYTF.